These T cell receptor beta chains were read from a single sample in a study of blood T cells in healthy people across ages. Each CDR3 protein gets one entry after TCRdb re-called the 5' RACE reads with MiXCR. The data show fewer than 1 million distinct CDR3 sequences, roughly 44% seen once. Sequenced sample: blood. These receptors all come from a man aged 60 to 69 in good health. The CDR3 runs from the conserved cysteine through the conserved F or W. The order of the fields is V gene, clone size, D gene, J gene, CDR3 DNA, CDR3 protein. The D gene is left open where the match is weak. Clone size appears in some rows only: once, few, many, or a class for an expanded clone.

v_gene: TRBV16; abundance: .; d_gene: .; j_gene: TRBJ2-7; CDR3nt: TGTGCCAGCAGCCAGGGCTCCTTTAAGGCCTACGAGCAGTACTTC; CDR3aa: CASSQGSFKAYEQYF
v_gene: TRBV12-3/TRBV12-4; abundance: .; d_gene: TRBD1; j_gene: TRBJ2-7; CDR3nt: TGTGCCAGCAGTCACCTCGACAGGGACCGGAACGAGCAGTACTTC; CDR3aa: CASSHLDRDRNEQYF
v_gene: TRBV11-3; abundance: many; d_gene: TRBD1; j_gene: TRBJ1-1; CDR3nt: TGTGCCAGCAGCTGGACAGGGCCCAACACTGAAGCTTTCTTT; CDR3aa: CASSWTGPNTEAFF
v_gene: TRBV11-3; abundance: few; d_gene: TRBD2; j_gene: TRBJ2-4; CDR3nt: TGTGCCAGCAGCCCACCGGGACTAGCGGGGGACCAAAACATTCAGTACTTC; CDR3aa: CASSPPGLAGDQNIQYF
v_gene: TRBV7-2; abundance: few; d_gene: TRBD2; j_gene: TRBJ2-1; CDR3nt: TGTGCCAGCAGCTACTTCCGGGCGGGGGGTGACAATGAGCAGTTCTTC; CDR3aa: CASSYFRAGGDNEQFF
v_gene: TRBV28; abundance: .; d_gene: TRBD1; j_gene: TRBJ1-2; CDR3nt: TGTGCCAGCCGGGTACCGGACAGGACCCAAGGGGGCTACACCTTC; CDR3aa: CASRVPDRTQGGYTF
v_gene: TRBV12-3/TRBV12-4; abundance: .; d_gene: TRBD2; j_gene: TRBJ2-5; CDR3nt: TGTGCCAGCAGTCTCCGCGGGGGATCGGTGACCCAGTACTTC; CDR3aa: CASSLRGGSVTQYF
v_gene: TRBV7-6; abundance: .; d_gene: .; j_gene: TRBJ2-1; CDR3nt: TGTGCCAGCAGCTTAGTTTCCCCATACAATGAGCAGTTCTTC; CDR3aa: CASSLVSPYNEQFF
v_gene: TRBV7-2; abundance: .; d_gene: .; j_gene: TRBJ1-6; CDR3nt: TGTGCCAGCAGCTCTAGGTATAATTCACCCCTCCACTTT; CDR3aa: CASSSRYNSPLHF
v_gene: TRBV4-3; abundance: .; d_gene: .; j_gene: TRBJ1-2; CDR3nt: TGCGCCAGCAGCCATGCTGGAAGGGGTTTATCTAACTATGGCTACACCTTC; CDR3aa: CASSHAGRGLSNYGYTF
v_gene: TRBV20-1; abundance: few; d_gene: TRBD1; j_gene: TRBJ1-4; CDR3nt: TGCAGTGCAGACCGAGGGACAGGGGCAAATGAAAAACTGTTTTTT; CDR3aa: CSADRGTGANEKLFF
v_gene: TRBV4-1; abundance: few; d_gene: TRBD1; j_gene: TRBJ2-7; CDR3nt: TGCGCCAGCAGCCAGGGCCGGGACAGTGCCTACGAGCAGTACTTC; CDR3aa: CASSQGRDSAYEQYF
v_gene: TRBV7-9; abundance: .; d_gene: .; j_gene: TRBJ2-1; CDR3nt: TGTGCCAGCAGCCAAGGGACTTTCGATGAGCAGTTCTTC; CDR3aa: CASSQGTFDEQFF
v_gene: TRBV4-3; abundance: .; d_gene: .; j_gene: TRBJ2-2; CDR3nt: TGCGCCAGCAGCCAAGTTAGCTACACCGGGGAGCTGTTTTTT; CDR3aa: CASSQVSYTGELFF
v_gene: TRBV5-1; abundance: few; d_gene: .; j_gene: TRBJ2-5; CDR3nt: TGCGCCAGCAGCTGGGATCAGGGCCAGACCCAGTACTTC; CDR3aa: CASSWDQGQTQYF
v_gene: TRBV28; abundance: .; d_gene: .; j_gene: TRBJ1-6; CDR3nt: TGTGCCAGCAGTTCCCCGTTGTTCGGACAGAGCTCCTATAATTCACCCCTCCACTTT; CDR3aa: CASSSPLFGQSSYNSPLHF
v_gene: TRBV10-3; abundance: .; d_gene: .; j_gene: TRBJ2-7; CDR3nt: TGTGCCACATGGAGTCTTGGCTACGAGCAGTACTTC; CDR3aa: CATWSLGYEQYF
v_gene: TRBV9; abundance: .; d_gene: .; j_gene: TRBJ2-2; CDR3nt: TGTGCCAGCAGCGCAACGGTCACCGGGGAGCTGTTTTTT; CDR3aa: CASSATVTGELFF
v_gene: TRBV20-1; abundance: few; d_gene: TRBD1; j_gene: TRBJ1-2; CDR3nt: TGCAGTGCTAGAGGACAGGGGTTCTATGGCTACACCTTC; CDR3aa: CSARGQGFYGYTF
v_gene: TRBV10-3; abundance: .; d_gene: .; j_gene: TRBJ2-7; CDR3nt: TGTGCCATCAGTGGGGGGTCCTCCTACGAGCAGTACTTC; CDR3aa: CAISGGSSYEQYF
v_gene: TRBV29-1; abundance: few; d_gene: .; j_gene: TRBJ1-2; CDR3nt: TGCAGCGTCTTCCAGGGGTGGAGCTATGGCTACACCTTC; CDR3aa: CSVFQGWSYGYTF
v_gene: TRBV20-1; abundance: .; d_gene: .; j_gene: TRBJ1-1; CDR3nt: TGCAGTGCTAGACCCAGCATGAACACTGAAGCTTTCTTT; CDR3aa: CSARPSMNTEAFF
v_gene: TRBV7-2; abundance: .; d_gene: TRBD1; j_gene: TRBJ1-1; CDR3nt: TGTGCCAGCAGCCCGCGGGACAGCCCACGTGAAGCTTTCTTT; CDR3aa: CASSPRDSPREAFF
v_gene: TRBV20-1; abundance: .; d_gene: TRBD2; j_gene: TRBJ2-3; CDR3nt: TGCAGTGCTAACCCGGGACTAGGCCCAGATACGCAGTATTTT; CDR3aa: CSANPGLGPDTQYF
v_gene: TRBV7-2; abundance: .; d_gene: .; j_gene: TRBJ1-2; CDR3nt: TGTGCCAGCAGCGCGCCCACGGGGGCTGGCTACACCTTC; CDR3aa: CASSAPTGAGYTF
v_gene: TRBV12-3/TRBV12-4; abundance: .; d_gene: .; j_gene: TRBJ1-1; CDR3nt: TGTGCCAGCAGTTTTTCCCTCGGGGGGACATGGGCTGAAGCTTTCTTT; CDR3aa: CASSFSLGGTWAEAFF
v_gene: TRBV6-4; abundance: few; d_gene: TRBD2; j_gene: TRBJ2-1; CDR3nt: TGTGCCAGCAGTGGACGGGGGGGGAGTGAGCAGTTCTTC; CDR3aa: CASSGRGGSEQFF
v_gene: TRBV6-6; abundance: few; d_gene: TRBD2; j_gene: TRBJ2-5; CDR3nt: TGTGCCAGCAGTTACTCGAGGAATAGCGGGGGGCTCCAAGAGACCCAGTACTTC; CDR3aa: CASSYSRNSGGLQETQYF
v_gene: TRBV5-1; abundance: .; d_gene: TRBD2; j_gene: TRBJ2-3; CDR3nt: TGCGCCAGCAGCTACCTTAGCGGGGGGGCCGGAGATACGCAGTATTTT; CDR3aa: CASSYLSGGAGDTQYF
v_gene: TRBV20-1; abundance: .; d_gene: .; j_gene: TRBJ2-3; CDR3nt: TGCAGTGCTAGAGTTACAGTCACAGATACGCAGTATTTT; CDR3aa: CSARVTVTDTQYF
v_gene: TRBV20-1; abundance: .; d_gene: TRBD2; j_gene: TRBJ2-3; CDR3nt: TGCAGTCATAGCGGGGGACCAACAGATATGCAGTATTTT; CDR3aa: CSHSGGPTDMQYF
v_gene: TRBV20-1; abundance: .; d_gene: TRBD1; j_gene: TRBJ2-3; CDR3nt: TGCAGTGCTAGAACCGGGACAGGGGGCGCAGATACGCAGTATTTT; CDR3aa: CSARTGTGGADTQYF
v_gene: TRBV7-2; abundance: few; d_gene: TRBD2; j_gene: TRBJ2-5; CDR3nt: TGTGCCAGCAGCCTCTCACTAGCGAATGGACAAGAGACCCAGTACTTC; CDR3aa: CASSLSLANGQETQYF
v_gene: TRBV6-2/TRBV6-3; abundance: .; d_gene: .; j_gene: TRBJ2-7; CDR3nt: TGTGCCAGCAGTTCCCTTGAAGGAAAACCCTACGAGCAGTACTTC; CDR3aa: CASSSLEGKPYEQYF